This TCR beta chain derives from a study of OX40 agonist ivuxolimab in advanced cancers. There are 16 residues in the CDR3. V gave up 5 bases and J gave up 3 bases, with 20 bases separating them. The V gene's germline CDR1 is SGHRS and CDR2 YFSETQ. Clones were sequenced by immunoSEQ multiplex PCR, and TCRdb holds only the in-frame ones, with some missing. The sample carries roughly 16,000 clones, around 79% recorded once. The chain is built from TRBV5-1 and TRBJ1-2; no definite D call. Sequencing was performed on CD4+ or CD8+ T cells sorted from blood, taken in a trial of the OX40 agonist ivuxolimab. This TCR was recovered from an adult with an advanced solid tumor such as melanoma, head and neck, liver or kidney cancer. The CDR3 nucleotides read TGCGCCAGCAGGCGCCCCCCCGGCCGAGGACACTATGGCTACACCTTC. Translated, it gives CASRRPPGRGHYGYTF.